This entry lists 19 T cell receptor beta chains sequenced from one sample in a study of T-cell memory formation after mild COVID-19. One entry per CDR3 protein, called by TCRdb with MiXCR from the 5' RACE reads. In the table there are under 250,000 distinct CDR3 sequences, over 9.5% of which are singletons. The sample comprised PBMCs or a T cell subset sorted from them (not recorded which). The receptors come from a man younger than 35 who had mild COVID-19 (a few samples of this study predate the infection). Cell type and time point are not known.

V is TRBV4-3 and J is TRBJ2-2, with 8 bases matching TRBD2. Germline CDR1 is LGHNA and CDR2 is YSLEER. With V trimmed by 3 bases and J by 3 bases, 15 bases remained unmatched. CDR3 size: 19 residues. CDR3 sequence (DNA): TGCGCCAGCAGCCACTACTGGTCGGACACTAGCGGTTACACCGGGGAGCTGTTTTTT. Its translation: CASSHYWSDTSGYTGELFF.

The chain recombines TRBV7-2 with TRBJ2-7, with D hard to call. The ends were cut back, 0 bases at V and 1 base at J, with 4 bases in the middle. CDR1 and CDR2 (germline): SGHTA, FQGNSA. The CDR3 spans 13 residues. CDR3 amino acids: CASSLAISYEQYF. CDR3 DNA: TGTGCCAGCAGCTTAGCGATTTCCTACGAGCAGTACTTC.

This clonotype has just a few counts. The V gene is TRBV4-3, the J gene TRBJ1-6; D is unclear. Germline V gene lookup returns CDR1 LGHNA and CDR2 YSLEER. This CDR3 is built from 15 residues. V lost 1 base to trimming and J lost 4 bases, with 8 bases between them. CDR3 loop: CASSQGTEYNSPLHF. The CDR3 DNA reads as TGCGCCAGCAGCCAAGGGACGGAGTATAATTCACCCCTCCACTTT.

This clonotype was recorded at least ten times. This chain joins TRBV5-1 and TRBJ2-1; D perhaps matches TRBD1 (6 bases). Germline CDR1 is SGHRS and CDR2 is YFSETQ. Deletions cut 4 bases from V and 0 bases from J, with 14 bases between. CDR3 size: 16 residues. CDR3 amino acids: CASSPQGLSSYNEQFF. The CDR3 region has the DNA TGCGCCAGCAGCCCCCAGGGGCTAAGCTCCTACAATGAGCAGTTCTTC.

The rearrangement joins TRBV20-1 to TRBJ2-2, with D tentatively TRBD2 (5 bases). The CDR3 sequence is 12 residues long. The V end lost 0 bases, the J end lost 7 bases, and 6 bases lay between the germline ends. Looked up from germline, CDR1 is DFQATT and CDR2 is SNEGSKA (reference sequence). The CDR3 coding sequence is TGCAGTGCTAGAGAAAGCGGCGGGGAGCTGTTTTTT. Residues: CSARESGGELFF.

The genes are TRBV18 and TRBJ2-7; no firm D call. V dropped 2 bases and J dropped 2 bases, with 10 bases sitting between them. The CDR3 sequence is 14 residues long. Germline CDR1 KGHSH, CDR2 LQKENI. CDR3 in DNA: TGTGCCAGCTCACCAGGTCGCAATACCTACGAGCAGTACTTC. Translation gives CASSPGRNTYEQYF.

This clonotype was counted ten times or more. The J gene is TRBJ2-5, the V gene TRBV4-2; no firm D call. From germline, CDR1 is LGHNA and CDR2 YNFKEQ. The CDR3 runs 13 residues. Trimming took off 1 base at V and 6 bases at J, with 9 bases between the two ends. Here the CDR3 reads CASSQGAVKTQYF. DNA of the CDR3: TGTGCCAGCAGCCAAGGAGCCGTGAAGACCCAGTACTTC.

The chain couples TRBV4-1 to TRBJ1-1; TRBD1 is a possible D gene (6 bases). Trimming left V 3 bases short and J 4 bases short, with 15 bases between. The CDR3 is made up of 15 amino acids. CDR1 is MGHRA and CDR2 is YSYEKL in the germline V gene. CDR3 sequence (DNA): TGCGCCAGCAGCCACGGCGCAGGGGCAGGCACTGAAGCTTTCTTT. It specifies CASSHGAGAGTEAFF.

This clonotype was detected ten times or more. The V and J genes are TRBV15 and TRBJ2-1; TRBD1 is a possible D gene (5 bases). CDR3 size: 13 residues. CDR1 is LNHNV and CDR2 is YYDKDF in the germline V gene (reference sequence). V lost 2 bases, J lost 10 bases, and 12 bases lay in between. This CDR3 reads CATSRTPGWEQFF. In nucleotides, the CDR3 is TGTGCCACCAGCAGAACCCCAGGGTGGGAGCAGTTCTTC.

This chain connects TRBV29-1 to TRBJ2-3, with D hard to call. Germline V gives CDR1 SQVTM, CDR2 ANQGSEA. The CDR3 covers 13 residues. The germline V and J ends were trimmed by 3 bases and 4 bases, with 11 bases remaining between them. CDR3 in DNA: TGCAGCGTTGAGCGTCATGGGGCAGATACGCAGTATTTT. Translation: CSVERHGADTQYF.

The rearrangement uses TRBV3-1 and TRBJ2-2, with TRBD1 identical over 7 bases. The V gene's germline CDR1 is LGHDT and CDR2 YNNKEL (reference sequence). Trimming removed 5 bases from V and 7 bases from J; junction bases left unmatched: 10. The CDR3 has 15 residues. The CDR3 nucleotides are TGTGCCAGCAGCTATGGGGACAGAGGGAGCGGGGAGCTGTTTTTT. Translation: CASSYGDRGSGELFF.

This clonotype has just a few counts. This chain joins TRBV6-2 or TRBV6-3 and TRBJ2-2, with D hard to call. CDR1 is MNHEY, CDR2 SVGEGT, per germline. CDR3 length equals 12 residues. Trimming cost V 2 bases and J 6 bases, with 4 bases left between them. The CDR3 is CASSYAAGELFF. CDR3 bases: TGTGCCAGCAGTTACGCCGCCGGGGAGCTGTTTTTT.

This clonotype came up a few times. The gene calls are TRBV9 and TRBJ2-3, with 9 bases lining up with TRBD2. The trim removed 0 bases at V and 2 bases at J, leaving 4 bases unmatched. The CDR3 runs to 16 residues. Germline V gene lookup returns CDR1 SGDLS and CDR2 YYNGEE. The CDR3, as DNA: TGTGCCAGCAGCGTAGGAGCTAGCGGGGCCACAGATACGCAGTATTTT. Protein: CASSVGASGATDTQYF.

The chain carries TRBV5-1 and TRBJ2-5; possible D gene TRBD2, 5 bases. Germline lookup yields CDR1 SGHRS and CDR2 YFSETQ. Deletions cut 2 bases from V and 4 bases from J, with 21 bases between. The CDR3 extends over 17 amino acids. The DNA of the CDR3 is TGCGCCAGCAGCTTTGCGACTAAAGGGAGTAGTGGAGAGACCCAGTACTTC. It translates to CASSFATKGSSGETQYF. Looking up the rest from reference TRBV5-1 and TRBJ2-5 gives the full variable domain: KAGVTQTPRYLIKTRGQQVTLSCSPISGHRSVSWYQQTPGQGLQFLFEYFSETQRNKGNFPGRFSGRQFSNSRSEMNVSTLELGDSALYLCASSFATKGSSGETQYFGPGTRLLVL.

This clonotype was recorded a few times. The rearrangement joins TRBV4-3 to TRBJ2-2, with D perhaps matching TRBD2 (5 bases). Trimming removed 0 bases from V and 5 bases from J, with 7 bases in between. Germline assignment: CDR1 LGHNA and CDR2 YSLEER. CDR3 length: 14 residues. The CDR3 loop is CASSQDRRTGELFF. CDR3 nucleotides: TGCGCCAGCAGCCAAGATCGGAGGACCGGGGAGCTGTTTTTT.

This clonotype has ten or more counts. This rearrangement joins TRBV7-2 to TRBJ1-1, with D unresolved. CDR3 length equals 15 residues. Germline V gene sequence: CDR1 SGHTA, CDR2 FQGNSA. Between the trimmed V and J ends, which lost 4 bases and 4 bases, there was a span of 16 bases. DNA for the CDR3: TGTGCCAGCAGCTCGGATTGGGAGGGTACCACTGAAGCTTTCTTT. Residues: CASSSDWEGTTEAFF. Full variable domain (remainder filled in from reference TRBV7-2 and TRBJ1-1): GAGVSQSPSNKVTEKGKDVELRCDPISGHTALYWYRQSLGQGLEFLIYFQGNSAPDKSGLPSDRFSAERTGGSVSTLTIQRTQQEDSAVYLCASSSDWEGTTEAFFGQGTRLTVV.

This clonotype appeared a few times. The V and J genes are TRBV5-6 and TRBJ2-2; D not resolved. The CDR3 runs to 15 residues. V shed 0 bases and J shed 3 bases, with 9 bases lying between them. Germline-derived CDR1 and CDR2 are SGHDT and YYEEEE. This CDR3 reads CASSLVQSDTGELFF. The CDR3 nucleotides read TGTGCCAGCAGCTTGGTCCAGTCCGACACCGGGGAGCTGTTTTTT. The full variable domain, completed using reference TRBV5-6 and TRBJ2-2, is DAGVTQSPTHLIKTRGQQVTLRCSPKSGHDTVSWYQQALGQGPQFIFQYYEEEERQRGNFPDRFSGHQFPNYSSELNVNALLLGDSALYLCASSLVQSDTGELFFGEGSRLTVL.

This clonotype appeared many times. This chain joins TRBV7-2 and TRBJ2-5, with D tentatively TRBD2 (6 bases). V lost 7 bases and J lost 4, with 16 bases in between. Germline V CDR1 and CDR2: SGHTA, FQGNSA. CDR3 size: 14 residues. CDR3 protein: CASNPTGSGETQYF. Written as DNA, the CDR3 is TGTGCCAGCAACCCGACTGGTAGCGGAGAGACCCAGTACTTC.

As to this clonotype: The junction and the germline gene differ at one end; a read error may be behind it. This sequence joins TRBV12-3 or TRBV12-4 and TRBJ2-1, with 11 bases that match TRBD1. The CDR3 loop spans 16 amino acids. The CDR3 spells CASSSWTGGTINERFF. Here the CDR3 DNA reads TGTGCCAGCAGTTCGTGGACAGGGGGCACGATCAATGAGCGGTTCTTC.